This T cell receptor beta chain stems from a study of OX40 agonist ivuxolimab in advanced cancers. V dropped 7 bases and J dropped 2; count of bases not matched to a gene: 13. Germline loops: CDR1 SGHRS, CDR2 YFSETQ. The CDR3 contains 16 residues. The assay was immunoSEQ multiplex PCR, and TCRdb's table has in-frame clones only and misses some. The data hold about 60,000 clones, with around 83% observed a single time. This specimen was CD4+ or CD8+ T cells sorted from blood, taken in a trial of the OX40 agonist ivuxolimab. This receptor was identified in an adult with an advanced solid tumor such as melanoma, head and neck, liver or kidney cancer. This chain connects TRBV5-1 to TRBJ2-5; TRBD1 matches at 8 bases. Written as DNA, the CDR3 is TGCGCCAGCGGATATTCGGGACAGGTCCAACAAGAGACCCAGTACTTC. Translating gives CASGYSGQVQQETQYF.